This T cell receptor beta chain derives from a study of T-cell memory formation after mild COVID-19. Across the whole study: Among the donors, TCR clusters were largely specific to each donor. Points from the study as a whole: Clones shrinking from day 15 to 85 showed even CD4/CD8 mixes; later expanders tilted CD4+. Most CD4+ clones that shrank were in CM and EM, while CD8+ ones turned up in EMRA.

TCRdb re-analysed the 5' RACE reads in MiXCR, keeping a single row per CDR3 protein. The sample includes about 560,000 distinct CDR3 sequences, approximately 15% of them seen just once. This clonotype was seen a few times. What it binds is unknown. Per germline, CDR1 SGDLS and CDR2 YYNGEE. CDR3 length equals 14 residues. V was shortened by 0 bases and J by 4 bases, with 10 bases between the two germline ends. The source is an adult woman who had mild COVID-19 (a few samples of this study predate the infection). Cell type and time point are not known. V and J are TRBV9 and TRBJ1-2; D may be TRBD1 (5 bases). Sequences were obtained from PBMCs or a T cell subset sorted from them (not recorded which). The CDR3 loop is CASSVGGVGYGYTF. CDR3 nucleotides: TGTGCCAGCAGCGTAGGGGGCGTAGGCTATGGCTACACCTTC.